This passage covers 27 T cell receptor beta chains from one sample sequenced in a study of CD8 T cells in Susac syndrome. RNA was extracted with the RNeasy kit, and a quantity of 0.5 to 1 ug was reverse transcribed using random hexamers. TCRdb ran MiXCR on the immunoSEQ multiplex PCR reads and lists one entry per CDR3 protein. The sample gives approximately 80,000 distinct CDR3 sequences, approximately 95% of which show up once; about 0.5% is in the top ten. Source material: CD8+ T cells from PBMCs. The receptors shown here come from a human donor with Susac syndrome.

CDR3 region: CSALEEGAYGYTF. For the CDR3, the DNA is TGCAGTGCTCTAGAGGAGGGAGCCTATGGCTACACCTTC. This chain joins TRBV20-1 and TRBJ1-2; D uncertain. There are 13 residues in the CDR3. V lost 5 bases to trimming and J lost 4 bases, with 14 bases between them. From germline, CDR1 is DFQATT and CDR2 SNEGSKA (reference sequence).

The chain couples TRBV2 to TRBJ2-1, with D perhaps given as TRBD1 or TRBD2 (5 bases each). Germline assignment: CDR1 SNHLY and CDR2 FYNNEI. V was pared by 2 bases and J by 12 bases, with 11 bases between. This CDR3 is built from 12 residues. The CDR3, as DNA: TGTGCCAGCAGTGAACGGGGCCGGGGGCAGTTCTTC. It specifies CASSERGRGQFF.

The chain carries TRBV18 and TRBJ2-7; possibly TRBD1 for D (6 bases). Trimming removed 0 bases from V and 4 bases from J, with 13 bases in between. This CDR3 is 15 amino acids long. Germline CDR1 reads KGHSH; CDR2 reads LQKENI. DNA of the CDR3: TGTGCCAGCTCACCACCGCTAACAGGGTCATACGAGCAGTACTTC. This codes for CASSPPLTGSYEQYF.

This sequence joins TRBV6-5 and TRBJ2-7, with D maybe TRBD2 (6 bases). This CDR3 is built from 11 residues. The germline gives CDR1 MNHEY, CDR2 SVGAGI. Trimming pared 9 bases from V and 1 base from J, leaving 7 bases between. The CDR3 protein is CARGGSYEQYF. Here the CDR3 DNA reads TGTGCCAGGGGGGGTTCCTACGAGCAGTACTTC.

The chain has TRBV4-3 and TRBJ2-3; D might be TRBD1 or TRBD2, each matching 5 bases. Germline V lookup: CDR1 LGHNA, CDR2 YSLEER. The CDR3 contains 12 residues. V lost 8 bases and J 14 bases, leaving 20 bases between the germline ends. Here the CDR3 DNA reads TGCGCCAGCGGACCCCAGGGACGGCGGCTGTATTTT. It translates to CASGPQGRRLYF.

This chain links TRBV7-9 with TRBJ2-7; D might be TRBD1 (6 bases). Trimming took off 4 bases at V and 2 bases at J, with 15 bases between the two ends. The CDR3 spans 15 residues. Germline V CDR1 and CDR2: SEHNR, FQNEAQ (reference sequence). The CDR3 here is CASSSTKDSTYEQYF. CDR3 coding DNA: TGTGCCAGCAGCTCAACAAAGGACAGCACCTACGAGCAGTACTTC.

This chain joins TRBV6-2 or TRBV6-3 and TRBJ1-1; TRBD1 might be the D (5 bases). The germline V gene has CDR1 MNHEY and CDR2 SVGEGT. The CDR3 sequence is 17 residues long. V shed 0 bases and J shed 5 bases, with 19 bases lying between them. The CDR3: CASSYSMGPLTGTEAFF. In DNA, the CDR3 is TGTGCCAGCAGTTACTCGATGGGGCCGTTGACGGGTACTGAAGCTTTCTTT.

The CDR3 DNA follows: TGTGCCAGCAGCCCTGTCTCGACTAGCGGGGGTGCAGATACGCAGTATTTT. Its protein product is CASSPVSTSGGADTQYF. The chain is built from TRBV4-2 and TRBJ2-3, with TRBD2 matching over 12 bases. The germline V gene encodes CDR1 LGHNA and CDR2 YNFKEQ. V was clipped by 4 bases and J by 4 bases; unmatched bases: 9. The CDR3 loop spans 17 amino acids.

The chain has TRBV27 and TRBJ2-1, with TRBD1 identical over 7 bases. V shed 6 bases and J 3 bases; nucleotides not matched to a gene: 11. The V gene's germline CDR1 is MNHEY and CDR2 SMNVEV (reference sequence). There are 16 residues in the CDR3. The CDR3 nucleotides are TGTGCCAGCAGCTCTTTCCGGGACAGCAACTACAATGAGCAGTTCTTC. This codes for CASSSFRDSNYNEQFF.

This chain links TRBV29-1 with TRBJ2-1, with TRBD2 identical over 7 bases. The V and J ends lost 1 base and 2 bases, in that order; junction bases with no gene match: 5. Germline V gene data show CDR1 as SQVTM and CDR2 as ANQGSEA. This CDR3 spans 15 amino acids. The CDR3 DNA sequence: TGCAGCGTTGAAGGGATGGCGGGGGCCTACAATGAGCAGTTCTTC. This translates into CSVEGMAGAYNEQFF.

The V and J genes are TRBV6-5 and TRBJ2-5, with D perhaps TRBD2 (7 bases). The germline gives CDR1 MNHEY, CDR2 SVGAGI. The CDR3 is 13 amino acids. The ends were cut back, 10 bases at V and 4 bases at J, with 16 bases in the middle. The chain's CDR3 is CATASAGAETQYF. The CDR3, as DNA: TGTGCCACTGCCAGCGCGGGGGCAGAGACCCAGTACTTC.

This clonotype showed up just a few times. The CDR3, as DNA: TGTGCCAGCAGCTTGGACAGGGGGCGCGAAGCTTTCTTT. It translates to CASSLDRGREAFF. The chain couples TRBV5-5 to TRBJ1-1, with 9 nucleotides matching TRBD1. The V segment lost 0 bases and the J segment 8 bases; nucleotides outside the gene matches: 2. Per the germline V gene, CDR1 is SGHKS and CDR2 is YYEKEE (reference sequence). The CDR3 sequence is 13 residues long.

The chain links TRBV6-5 to TRBJ2-2; D possibly uses TRBD1 or TRBD2 (5 bases each). V was cut by 4 bases and J by 5 bases, with 14 bases left in between. CDR3 size: 15 residues. In germline, CDR1 is MNHEY, CDR2 SVGAGI. The CDR3 loop is CASSLGTASTGELFF. The CDR3 DNA reads as TGTGCCAGCAGTTTAGGGACGGCCTCAACCGGGGAGCTGTTTTTT.

A single count supports this clonotype. The chain's CDR3 is CASSRGLYGYTF. The CDR3, as DNA: TGTGCCAGCAGCAGGGGGCTTTATGGCTACACCTTC. The J gene is TRBJ1-2, the V gene TRBV2, with TRBD1 identical over 8 bases. Per the germline V gene, CDR1 is SNHLY and CDR2 is FYNNEI. This CDR3 has 12 residues. V lost 6 bases to trimming and J lost 5 bases; unmatched junction nucleotides: 2.

V gene TRBV4-3 combines with J gene TRBJ1-6; no definite D call. From germline, CDR1 is LGHNA and CDR2 YSLEER. Deletions cut 4 bases from V and 1 base from J, with 11 bases between. The CDR3 consists of 16 residues. The CDR3 is CASSPRTQSYNSPLHF. In nucleotides, the CDR3 is TGCGCCAGCAGCCCTAGGACGCAATCCTATAATTCACCCCTCCACTTT.

The chain recombines TRBV4-1 with TRBJ2-5; 7 bases line up with TRBD2. Looked up from germline, CDR1 is MGHRA and CDR2 is YSYEKL. With V trimmed by 3 bases and J by 4 bases, 2 bases remained unmatched. This CDR3 contains 13 residues. The CDR3 spells CASSHPGGETQYF. CDR3 in DNA: TGCGCCAGCAGCCATCCGGGAGGAGAGACCCAGTACTTC.

In this sample, this clonotype turned up once. The chain couples TRBV6-1 to TRBJ2-1; D unclear. Germline CDR1 is MNHNS and CDR2 is SASEGT. The CDR3 spans 12 residues. Trimming cost V 8 bases and J 4 bases, with 9 bases left between them. The CDR3 nucleotides read TGTGCCAGCGGAGAACTATACAATGAGCAGTTCTTC. It specifies CASGELYNEQFF.

This clonotype was observed once. The chain is built from TRBV12-5 and TRBJ2-1, with D uncertain. Trimming pared 7 bases from V and 6 bases from J, leaving 7 bases between. The CDR3 length is 11 residues. From germline, CDR1 is LGHNT and CDR2 FRNRAP. CDR3 sequence reads: CASAAGNEQFF. The DNA of the CDR3 is TGTGCTAGTGCGGCTGGCAATGAGCAGTTCTTC.

The rearrangement links TRBV6-2 or TRBV6-3 to TRBJ1-1, with TRBD1 identical over 9 bases. Losses at the gene ends were 3 bases for V and 0 bases for J; bases not matched to a gene: 8. The CDR3 extends over 17 amino acids. Per germline, CDR1 MNHEY and CDR2 SVGEGT. CDR3: CASSYARTGVLNTEAFF. The CDR3 DNA is TGTGCCAGCAGTTATGCCAGGACAGGGGTCTTGAACACTGAAGCTTTCTTT.

Only one count was recorded for this clonotype. The chain couples TRBV20-1 to TRBJ1-1; TRBD1 might be the D (5 bases). This CDR3 comprises 13 residues. V was trimmed by 4 bases and J by 2 bases, leaving 11 bases between them. The germline V gene has CDR1 DFQATT and CDR2 SNEGSKA (reference sequence). Here the CDR3 reads CSAKGRNNTEAFF. The CDR3 coding sequence is TGCAGTGCTAAGGGGCGAAACAACACTGAAGCTTTCTTT.

The CDR3 region is CAISGSGGLHNEQFF. The CDR3 bases are TGTGCCATCAGTGGTAGCGGGGGGCTACACAATGAGCAGTTCTTC. V usage is TRBV10-3 and J usage is TRBJ2-1, with 10 bases fitting TRBD2. The V and J ends lost 4 bases and 5 bases, in that order; junction bases with no gene match: 5. This CDR3 is 15 amino acids long. Germline-derived CDR1 and CDR2 are ENHRY and SYGVKD.

The chain couples TRBV29-1 to TRBJ1-2; TRBD1 agrees at 8 bases. This CDR3 comprises 15 residues. Germline-derived CDR1 and CDR2 are SQVTM and ANQGSEA. J lost 0 bases, V lost 5 bases, and 8 bases had no gene match. The CDR3 loop is CSVWGTGSSNYGYTF. The CDR3 DNA sequence: TGCAGCGTTTGGGGGACAGGCTCTTCTAACTATGGCTACACCTTC. Supplemented by reference TRBV29-1 and TRBJ1-2, the full variable domain reads SAVISQKPSRDICQRGTSLTIQCQVDSQVTMMFWYRQQPGQSLTLIATANQGSEATYESGFVIDKFPISRPNLTFSTLTVSNMSPEDSSIYLCSVWGTGSSNYGYTFGSGTRLTVV.

This rearrangement joins TRBV5-6 to TRBJ2-1, with D perhaps TRBD1 (5 bases). V lost 2 bases and J lost 9, with 6 bases in between. CDR3 length equals 11 residues. Germline V gene data show CDR1 as SGHDT and CDR2 as YYEEEE. CDR3 in DNA: TGTGCCAGCAGCTTTGGGGCTGAGCAGTTCTTC. Translating gives CASSFGAEQFF.

The chain couples TRBV27 to TRBJ2-1, with 10 positions matching TRBD1. Trimming removed 5 bases from V and 7 bases from J; junction bases left unmatched: 11. The CDR3 consists of 16 residues. Germline values: CDR1 MNHEY, CDR2 SMNVEV (reference sequence). The CDR3 nucleotides read TGTGCCAGCAGTAAATCCGGGACAGGGGTAAGGAATGAGCAGTTCTTC. Its protein product is CASSKSGTGVRNEQFF.

V is TRBV27 and J is TRBJ2-5; the D is unclear. The V end was cut by 1 base, the J end by 4 bases, with 4 bases between. CDR1 is MNHEY and CDR2 is SMNVEV in the germline V gene (reference sequence). The CDR3 spans 12 residues. CDR3 bases: TGTGCCAGCAGTTTATTAGGAGAGACCCAGTACTTC. This codes for CASSLLGETQYF.

The gene calls are TRBV2 and TRBJ1-5, with unresolved D. Trimming removed 3 bases from V and 6 bases from J, with 12 bases in between. Germline CDR1 and CDR2: SNHLY and FYNNEI. This CDR3 contains 14 residues. The CDR3 DNA sequence: TGTGCCAGCAGTGAGACCCGAGGGAGTCAGCCCCAGCATTTT. Its protein is CASSETRGSQPQHF.

This clonotype was seen only once. The CDR3 loop is CASSPQQVLNNEQFF. As DNA, the CDR3 is TGTGCCAGCAGTCCCCAACAGGTTCTGAACAATGAGCAGTTCTTC. The rearrangement links TRBV27 to TRBJ2-1; D perhaps matches TRBD1 (5 bases). The ends were cut back, 5 bases at V and 5 bases at J, with 16 bases in the middle. Germline loops: CDR1 MNHEY, CDR2 SMNVEV (reference sequence). This CDR3 comprises 15 residues.